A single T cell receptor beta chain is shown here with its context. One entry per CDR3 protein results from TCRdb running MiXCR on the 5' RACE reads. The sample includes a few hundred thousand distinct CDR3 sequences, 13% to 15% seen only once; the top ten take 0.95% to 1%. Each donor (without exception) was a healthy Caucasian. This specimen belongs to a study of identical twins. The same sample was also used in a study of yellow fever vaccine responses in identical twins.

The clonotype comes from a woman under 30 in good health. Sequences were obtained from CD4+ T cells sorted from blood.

The CDR3 coding sequence is TGTGCCAGCAGCCAGGGACAGGGGGCGCGCGGGGCCAACGTCCTGACTTTC. Protein product: CASSQGQGARGANVLTF. V is TRBV3-1 and J is TRBJ2-6; 12 bases match TRBD1. Germline V gives CDR1 LGHDT, CDR2 YNNKEL (reference sequence). This CDR3 has 17 amino acids. The trim removed 3 bases at V and 4 bases at J, leaving 4 bases unmatched.